This T cell receptor (beta chain) appears in the sequencing data of a study of T cells after yellow fever vaccination (dated by TCRdb to the late 2010s). For context, the study as a whole: The SMART-Seq v4 Ultra Low Input RNA kit was used to prepare libraries from fractions with low cell numbers. Blood samples were taken at several timepoints before and after primary and secondary immunization, and bulk PBMC replicates and cell subsets were isolated. Two healthy male donors, one aged 18 to 30 and one aged 30 to 39 years, were included in the cohort. To follow T-cell clones before and after both primary and booster YFV17D yellow fever vaccination, bulk TCR alpha and beta repertoires underwent longitudinal sequencing. Here is what the overall study found, with its caveats: A small share of clonotypes occurred in both CD4 and CD8 compartments, likely arising from convergent recombination. Compared with the primary T-cell response, the secondary T-cell response was weaker but faster, peaking on day 5 rather than day 15. FACS-sorted repertoires could contain abundant contaminating clonotypes from the bulk population, so computational filtering was required. Because the study included only two donors, the extent to which the findings can be generalized is limited. After the booster, most of the clones that had expanded following primary vaccination were detected again (just under 97% of CD4 and roughly 90% of CD8), which suggests that memory was broadly maintained.

The CDR3 runs 11 residues from the cysteine to the phenylalanine. Only CDR3 DNA is held: 33 bases, read in frame from base 1. From a lookup of the germline V gene, CDR1 and CDR2 are SGHTA and FQGNSA. Trimming removed 3 bases from V and 6 bases from J, leaving 2 bases between the germline ends. The treatment or condition label of this sample denotes: live attenuated yellow fever vaccine strain. A standard Ficoll-Paque protocol was used to isolate PBMCs from peripheral blood. Dynabeads CD4 and CD8 positive selection kits were used to isolate CD4 and CD8 T-cell fractions. TriZol was used to extract RNA from bulk PBMCs, from CD4 and CD8 fractions, and from dextramer-positive and dextramer-negative fractions. TCR cDNA was synthesized by 5'RACE template switching, through which a universal primer site and unique molecular identifiers were introduced. Priming for cDNA synthesis came from both the TCR alpha and TCR beta constant segments. Libraries were amplified in two PCR steps, with sample barcodes and sequencing adapters added in the second step. Libraries were sequenced on Illumina HiSeq 2500 (2x100 bp) or NovaSeq (2x150 bp). In the authors' own workflow: Reads were demultiplexed and collapsed into UMI consensus sequences with MIGEC, and V(D)J alignment was performed with MiXCR. Vaccine-responding clonotypes were identified with edgeR using replicate PBMC samples, with FDR below 0.01 and a log2 fold change above 5 up to day 15 being required. CD4 or CD8 identity was assigned to each bulk clonotype according to whether the clonotype was present at higher abundance in the sequenced CD4 repertoire or the sequenced CD8 repertoire. The public reads were reprocessed in TCRdb via fastp at Q25 and MiXCR, keeping in-frame beta chains. Rows with one shared CDR3 protein collapse into an entry with the most common genes and DNA. These V and J calls derive from TCRdb rather than the authors' analysis. For this sample the table gives 200,000 to 300,000 distinct CDR3 sequences, of which roughly 6.2% were detected only once. The ten largest account for about 0.95% of the sample.

This clonotype appeared many times. Its binding antigen is unknown. No base qualities exist here, and no much larger clone lies one base off it. The clonotype was recovered from a young man who received the YFV17D yellow fever vaccine. The material sequenced was CD4+ T cells sorted from PBMCs, taken on the day of the yellow fever booster vaccination. The chain couples TRBV7-2 to TRBJ2-2; the D gene assignment is ambiguous. The CDR3 protein sequence reads: CASSFAGELFF. The DNA sequence is TGTGCCAGCAGCTTCGCCGGGGAGCTGTTTTTT. Extended through the reference TRBV7-2 and TRBJ2-2 proteins, this CDR3 yields the full variable domain: GAGVSQSPSNKVTEKGKDVELRCDPISGHTALYWYRQSLGQGLEFLIYFQGNSAPDKSGLPSDRFSAERTGGSVSTLTIQRTQQEDSAVYLCASSFAGELFFGEGSRLTVL.